The 27 T cell receptor beta chains in this list originate from one sample, sequenced in a study of response to subunit inactivated influenza vaccine. From the RT-PCR reads, TCRdb called clonotypes with MiXCR, one entry per CDR3 protein. The sample lists about 780,000 distinct CDR3 sequences, less than 20% occurring once. The sample in question was PBMCs from blood, obtained more than 4 days after vaccination. Receptors originate from a man aged 50 to 59 who received an inactivated influenza vaccine.

The chain uses TRBV5-5 and TRBJ2-1; the D gene could be TRBD1 or TRBD2 (5 bases each). V dropped 4 bases and J dropped 13 bases, with 12 bases sitting between them. Germline CDR1 SGHKS, CDR2 YYEKEE (reference sequence). The CDR3 spans 11 residues. The CDR3 here is CASSLSGTQFF. The CDR3, as DNA: TGTGCCAGCAGCCTCTCAGGGACCCAGTTCTTC.

This clonotype showed up just a few times. The chain joins TRBV7-2 to TRBJ1-1; weak D call: TRBD1 (6 bases). The CDR3 runs 13 residues. V lost 5 bases, J lost 11 bases, and 18 bases lay in between. CDR1 and CDR2 (germline): SGHTA, FQGNSA. The chain's CDR3 is CASSRRGARGAFF. CDR3 DNA: TGTGCCAGCAGCCGGCGGGGGGCGCGTGGGGCTTTCTTT.

This clonotype was counted between two and nine times. This chain connects TRBV6-5 to TRBJ1-2; 7 bases are shared with TRBD1. The germline V gene has CDR1 MNHEY and CDR2 SVGAGI. After removal of 2 bases from V and 2 bases from J, the junction contained 8 bases not matched to a gene. This CDR3 spans 16 amino acids. The CDR3 nucleotides are TGTGCCAGCAGTTACGGGGACAGATCAGGAAACTATGGCTACACCTTC. Translated: CASSYGDRSGNYGYTF.

The chain combines TRBV7-2 with TRBJ1-2, with D unclear. CDR3 size: 15 residues. Germline CDR1 and CDR2: SGHTA and FQGNSA. V dropped 4 bases and J dropped 7 bases, with 19 bases sitting between them. CDR3 in DNA: TGTGCCAGCAGCTATTACCAAAGTGGGGAAATTGGCTACACCTTC. Encoded protein: CASSYYQSGEIGYTF.

The chain joins TRBV12-3 or TRBV12-4 to TRBJ2-3; D is unclear. Trimming stripped 3 bases from V and 6 bases from J, with 10 bases between. CDR3 length: 13 residues. For the CDR3, the DNA is TGTGCCAGCAGTTTGGGGAATTTGGATACGCAGTATTTT. Its translation is CASSLGNLDTQYF.

This clonotype was found a few times. The chain employs TRBV18 and TRBJ1-3; D might be TRBD1 (5 bases). Trimming removed 0 bases at V and 0 bases at J, with 12 bases between. Germline CDR1 is KGHSH and CDR2 is LQKENI. This CDR3 is built from 17 residues. The CDR3 sequence: CASSPPMAGLSGNTIYF. The CDR3 nucleotides are TGTGCCAGCTCACCACCGATGGCGGGGCTCTCTGGAAACACCATATATTTT. Filled out from reference TRBV18 and TRBJ1-3, the complete variable domain reads NAGVMQNPRHLVRRRGQEARLRCSPMKGHSHVYWYRQLPEEGLKFMVYLQKENIIDESGMPKERFSAEFPKEGPSILRIQQVVRGDSAAYFCASSPPMAGLSGNTIYFGEGSWLTVV.

V is TRBV6-1 and J is TRBJ1-2; D may be TRBD1 (6 bases). V was trimmed by 6 bases and J by 0 bases, leaving 14 bases between them. This CDR3 is built from 15 residues. The germline V gene has CDR1 MNHNS and CDR2 SASEGT. The CDR3 DNA reads as TGTGCCAGCAGATCGGACAGCAACCCTAACTATGGCTACACCTTC. Protein product: CASRSDSNPNYGYTF.

Note on this clonotype: Germline is not matched at one junction end, which may reflect a read error. The chain is built from TRBV5-1 and TRBJ2-3; D unresolved. The germline V gene has CDR1 SGHRS and CDR2 YFSETQ. This CDR3 contains 12 residues. The CDR3: CARSLSDATQYF. The CDR3 region has the DNA TGCGCCAGAAGCTTATCGGACGCGACGCAGTATTTT.

This clonotype was recorded a few times. This rearrangement joins TRBV5-1 to TRBJ2-7; TRBD1 or TRBD2 may be the D gene (6 bases each). CDR3 length equals 14 residues. Germline CDR1 reads SGHRS; CDR2 reads YFSETQ. The ends were cut back, 0 bases at V and 2 bases at J, with 9 bases in the middle. In nucleotides, the CDR3 is TGCGCCAGCAGCTTGGGGAGGGACACCTACGAGCAGTACTTC. This encodes CASSLGRDTYEQYF.

The sample holds one count of this clonotype. The chain joins TRBV2 to TRBJ2-7, with D possibly matching TRBD2 (5 bases). CDR3 length: 13 amino acids. V was trimmed by 8 bases and J by 1 base, leaving 12 bases between them. From germline, CDR1 is SNHLY and CDR2 FYNNEI. CDR3 protein: CASGGQVSYEQYF. CDR3 coding DNA: TGTGCCAGCGGAGGTCAGGTTTCCTACGAGCAGTACTTC.

This chain links TRBV5-1 with TRBJ2-3, with D possibly being TRBD1 (7 bases). V was trimmed by 4 bases and J by 0 bases, leaving 15 bases between them. This CDR3 region has 16 residues. CDR1 SGHRS and CDR2 YFSETQ come from the germline V gene. CDR3 region: CASSNGGGGSTDTQYF. The CDR3 DNA sequence: TGCGCCAGCAGCAATGGAGGGGGCGGGAGCACAGATACGCAGTATTTT.

The sample holds a few counts of this clonotype. The chain's CDR3 is CASSYYREGNEQFF. CDR3 nucleotides: TGTGCCAGCAGTTACTACCGGGAGGGCAATGAGCAGTTCTTC. This rearrangement joins TRBV6-2 or TRBV6-3 to TRBJ2-1; 8 nucleotides match TRBD2. The ends lost 1 base at V and 6 bases at J; junction bases unmatched: 2. Germline CDR1 and CDR2: MNHEY and SVGEGT. The CDR3 totals 14 residues.

There are a few counts of this clonotype. The genes are TRBV7-7 and TRBJ2-2; 7 bases line up with TRBD1. The V and J ends lost 10 bases and 6 bases, in that order; junction bases with no gene match: 8. Germline CDR1 reads SSHAT; CDR2 reads FNYEAQ (reference sequence). The CDR3 is made up of 13 amino acids. This chain's CDR3 is CAISTGDPGELFF. CDR3 DNA: TGTGCCATAAGTACAGGGGATCCCGGGGAGCTGTTTTTT. Looking up the rest from reference TRBV7-7 and TRBJ2-2 gives the full variable domain: GAGVSQSPRYKVTKRGQDVTLRCDPISSHATLYWYQQALGQGPEFLTYFNYEAQPDKSGLPSDRFSAERPEGSISTLTIQRTEQRDSAMYRCAISTGDPGELFFGEGSRLTVL.

In this sample, this clonotype turned up a few times. The chain carries TRBV4-3 and TRBJ2-3; D not resolved. The germline CDR1 and CDR2 sequences are LGHNA and YSLEER. CDR3 size: 16 residues. V was pared by 1 base and J by 2 bases, with 13 bases between. CDR3 sequence reads: CASSQGVQRNTDTQYF. The CDR3 region has the DNA TGCGCCAGCAGCCAAGGGGTCCAGCGAAACACAGATACGCAGTATTTT.

V is TRBV5-1 and J is TRBJ2-1, with 8 bases aligning to TRBD1. V shed 4 bases and J 5 bases; nucleotides not matched to a gene: 5. The CDR3 is 14 amino acids. CDR1 SGHRS and CDR2 YFSETQ come from the germline V gene. CDR3 bases: TGCGCCAGCAGCCCGGACAGGGAGCACAATGAGCAGTTCTTC. It codes for CASSPDREHNEQFF. The full variable domain, rest sourced from reference TRBV5-1 and TRBJ2-1, is KAGVTQTPRYLIKTRGQQVTLSCSPISGHRSVSWYQQTPGQGLQFLFEYFSETQRNKGNFPGRFSGRQFSNSRSEMNVSTLELGDSALYLCASSPDREHNEQFFGPGTRLTVL.

The table lists this clonotype with a few counts. The chain links TRBV12-3 or TRBV12-4 to TRBJ2-6; D is possibly TRBD2 (6 bases). CDR3 length: 17 amino acids. With 5 bases removed from V and 0 bases from J, the gap between germline ends came to 14 bases. CDR3 sequence (DNA): TGTGCCAGCAGTAGGGGCCCCGGGGGCTCTGGGGCCAACGTCCTGACTTTC. Residues: CASSRGPGGSGANVLTF.

The chain employs TRBV7-3 and TRBJ2-3; tentatively, D is TRBD2 (6 bases). With 8 bases removed from V and 0 bases from J, the gap between germline ends came to 15 bases. This CDR3 region has 15 residues. The germline CDR1 and CDR2 sequences are SGHTA and FQGTGA. The CDR3 DNA sequence: TGTGCCAGCTCCATCTGGGACTCTAGCACAGATACGCAGTATTTT. The encoded protein is CASSIWDSSTDTQYF.

The V call is TRBV7-3, the J call TRBJ2-5; possible D gene TRBD2, 5 bases. Looked up from germline, CDR1 is SGHTA and CDR2 is FQGTGA. The ends were cut back, 5 bases at V and 5 bases at J, with 18 bases in the middle. This CDR3 has 15 amino acids. Here the CDR3 reads CASSPRRAEGETQYF. CDR3 nucleotides: TGTGCCAGCAGCCCCCGCCGGGCCGAGGGCGAGACCCAGTACTTC.

The chain carries TRBV6-2 or TRBV6-3 and TRBJ2-6; 8 bases align to TRBD1. Germline CDR1 is MNHEY and CDR2 is SVGEGT. This CDR3 contains 18 residues. The trim removed 3 bases at V and 1 base at J, leaving 8 bases unmatched. The CDR3 sequence is CASSYTGTGFSGANVLTF. The CDR3, as DNA: TGTGCCAGCAGTTATACCGGGACAGGTTTTTCTGGGGCCAACGTCCTGACTTTC.

The gene calls are TRBV7-9 and TRBJ2-7; the D call may be TRBD1 or TRBD2 (5 bases each). V lost 5 bases to trimming and J lost 1 base, with 18 bases between them. CDR3 length: 16 amino acids. In germline, CDR1 is SEHNR, CDR2 FQNEAQ (reference sequence). This chain's CDR3 is CASSLSARGLSYEQYF. In nucleotides, the CDR3 is TGTGCCAGCAGCCTTAGCGCCCGGGGCCTATCCTACGAGCAGTACTTC.

This clonotype has at least ten counts. This rearrangement joins TRBV20-1 to TRBJ1-2; no clear D gene. The ends were cut back, 0 bases at V and 4 bases at J, with 9 bases in the middle. The CDR3 length is 13 residues. The germline V gene encodes CDR1 DFQATT and CDR2 SNEGSKA (reference sequence). The CDR3 reads CSARDPNSYGYTF. Here the CDR3 DNA reads TGCAGTGCTAGAGATCCGAACAGCTATGGCTACACCTTC.

This sequence joins TRBV6-1 and TRBJ2-2, with D perhaps TRBD1 or TRBD2 (5 bases each). Germline V gene data show CDR1 as MNHNS and CDR2 as SASEGT. Trimming took 5 bases from V and 1 from J, leaving 11 bases between them. The length of the CDR3 is 15 residues. This CDR3 reads CASSKRTLNTGELFF. CDR3 in DNA: TGTGCCAGCAGTAAGCGGACACTGAACACCGGGGAGCTGTTTTTT.

The chain has TRBV4-2 and TRBJ2-5; 14 nucleotides match TRBD2. With V trimmed by 4 bases and J by 1 base, 8 bases remained unmatched. From germline, CDR1 is LGHNA and CDR2 YNFKEQ. CDR3 length: 18 residues. The CDR3 sequence: CASSLIGTSGSPQETQYF. The DNA for the CDR3 is TGTGCCAGCAGCCTAATCGGGACTAGCGGGAGTCCCCAAGAGACCCAGTACTTC.

This clonotype was observed a few times. V gene TRBV4-3 combines with J gene TRBJ1-2; weak D call: TRBD1 (5 bases). Trimming took off 0 bases at V and 7 bases at J, with 12 bases between the two ends. The length of the CDR3 is 14 residues. Germline V gives CDR1 LGHNA, CDR2 YSLEER. This CDR3 reads CASSQDVGATGYTF. Here the CDR3 DNA reads TGCGCCAGCAGCCAAGATGTCGGGGCAACTGGCTACACCTTC.

The chain couples TRBV2 to TRBJ1-1; D is undetermined. CDR1 and CDR2 (germline): SNHLY, FYNNEI. V was pared by 1 base and J by 1 base, with 7 bases between. This CDR3 contains 14 residues. The CDR3 region is CASSEGEGNTEAFF. CDR3 DNA: TGTGCCAGCAGTGAAGGTGAAGGGAACACTGAAGCTTTCTTT.

This chain uses TRBV20-1 with TRBJ2-5; D gene uncertain. V was cut by 0 bases and J by 4 bases, with 15 bases left in between. Germline CDR1 is DFQATT and CDR2 is SNEGSKA (reference sequence). This CDR3 contains 15 residues. CDR3 nucleotides: TGCAGTGCTAGAGATTCGACTCACGGACGAGAGACCCAGTACTTC. It yields the protein CSARDSTHGRETQYF.

This clonotype showed up many times. This chain uses TRBV29-1 with TRBJ2-1, with D perhaps TRBD1 (5 bases). V lost 4 bases to trimming and J lost 1 base, with 11 bases between them. This CDR3 is built from 14 residues. Germline lookup yields CDR1 SQVTM and CDR2 ANQGSEA. The CDR3 here is CSVVLDTSYNEQFF. The CDR3 DNA reads as TGCAGCGTTGTATTGGACACTTCCTACAATGAGCAGTTCTTC.